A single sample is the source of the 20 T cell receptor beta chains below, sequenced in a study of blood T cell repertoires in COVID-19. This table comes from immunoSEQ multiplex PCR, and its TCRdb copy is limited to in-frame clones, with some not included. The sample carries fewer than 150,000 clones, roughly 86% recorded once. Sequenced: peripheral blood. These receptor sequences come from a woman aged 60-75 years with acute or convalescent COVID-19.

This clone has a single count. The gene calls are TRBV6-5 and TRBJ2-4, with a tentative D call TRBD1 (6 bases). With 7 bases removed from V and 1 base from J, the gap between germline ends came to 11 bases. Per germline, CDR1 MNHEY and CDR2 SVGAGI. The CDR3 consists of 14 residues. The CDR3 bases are TGTGCCAGCAACCAAAGGGGGGCCAAAAACATTCAGTACTTC. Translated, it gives CASNQRGAKNIQYF.

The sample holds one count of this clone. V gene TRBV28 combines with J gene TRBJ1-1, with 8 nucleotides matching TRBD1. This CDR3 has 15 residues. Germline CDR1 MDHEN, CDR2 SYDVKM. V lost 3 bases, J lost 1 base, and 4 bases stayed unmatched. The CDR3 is CASSFPQGANTEAFF. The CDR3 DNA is TGTGCCAGCAGTTTCCCTCAGGGGGCGAACACTGAAGCTTTCTTT.

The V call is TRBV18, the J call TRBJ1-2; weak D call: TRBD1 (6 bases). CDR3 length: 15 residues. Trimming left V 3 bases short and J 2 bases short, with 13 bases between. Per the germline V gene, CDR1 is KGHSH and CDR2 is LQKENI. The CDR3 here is CASSPGQGQNYGYTF. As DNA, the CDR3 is TGTGCCAGCTCACCGGGGCAGGGGCAGAACTATGGCTACACCTTC.

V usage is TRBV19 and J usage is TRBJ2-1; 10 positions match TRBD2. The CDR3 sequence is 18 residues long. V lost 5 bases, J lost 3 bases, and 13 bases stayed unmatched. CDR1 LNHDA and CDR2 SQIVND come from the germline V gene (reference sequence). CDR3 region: CASSPYTGTSVYYNEQFF. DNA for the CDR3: TGTGCCAGTAGTCCGTACACCGGGACTAGCGTATACTACAATGAGCAGTTCTTC.

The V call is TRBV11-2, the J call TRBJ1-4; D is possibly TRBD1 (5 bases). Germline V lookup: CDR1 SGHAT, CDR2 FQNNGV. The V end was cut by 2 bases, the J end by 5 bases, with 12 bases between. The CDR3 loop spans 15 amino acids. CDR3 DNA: TGTGCCAGCAGCTTAATAGGGGTTGAAAATGAAAAACTGTTTTTT. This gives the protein CASSLIGVENEKLFF.

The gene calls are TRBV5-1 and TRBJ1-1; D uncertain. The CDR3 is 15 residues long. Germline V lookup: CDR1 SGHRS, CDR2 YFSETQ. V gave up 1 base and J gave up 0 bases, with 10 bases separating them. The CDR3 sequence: CASSLFGEMNTEAFF. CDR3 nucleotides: TGCGCCAGCAGCTTGTTCGGGGAGATGAACACTGAAGCTTTCTTT.

In DNA, the CDR3 is TGTGCCAGTAGTCTGGCCGGGACACTCAATCAGCCCCAGCATTTT. As protein: CASSLAGTLNQPQHF. V usage is TRBV19 and J usage is TRBJ1-5; D is possibly TRBD1 (6 bases). This CDR3 region has 15 residues. V shed 5 bases and J shed 3 bases, with 14 bases lying between them. Per the germline V gene, CDR1 is LNHDA and CDR2 is SQIVND (reference sequence).

CDR3 protein: CASSQVGAQPQHF. Written as DNA, the CDR3 is TGTGCCAGCAGCCAAGTGGGGGCCCAGCCCCAGCATTTT. The rearrangement links TRBV3-1 (or the pseudogene TRBV3-2) to TRBJ1-5; TRBD1 is a possible D gene (6 bases). Germline CDR1 LGHDT, CDR2 YNNKEL (reference sequence). Trimming removed 1 base from V and 7 bases from J, with 8 bases in between. The CDR3 consists of 13 residues.

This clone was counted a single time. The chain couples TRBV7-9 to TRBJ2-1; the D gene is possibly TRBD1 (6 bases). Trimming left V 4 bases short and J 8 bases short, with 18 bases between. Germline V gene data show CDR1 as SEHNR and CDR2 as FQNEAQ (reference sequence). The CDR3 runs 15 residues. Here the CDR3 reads CASSSWDTGSYEQFF. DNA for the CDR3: TGTGCCAGCAGCTCCTGGGACACCGGTAGCTATGAGCAGTTCTTC. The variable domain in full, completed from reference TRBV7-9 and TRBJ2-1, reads DTGVSQNPRHKITKRGQNVTFRCDPISEHNRLYWYRQTLGQGPEFLTYFQNEAQLEKSRLLSDRFSAERPKGSFSTLEIQRTEQGDSAMYLCASSSWDTGSYEQFFGPGTRLTVL.

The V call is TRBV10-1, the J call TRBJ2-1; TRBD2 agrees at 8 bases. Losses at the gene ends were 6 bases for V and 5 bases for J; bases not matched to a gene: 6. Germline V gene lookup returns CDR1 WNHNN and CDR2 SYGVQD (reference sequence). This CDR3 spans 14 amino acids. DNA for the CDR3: TGCGCCAGCAGCAGCGGGGGAACGAACAATGAGCAGTTCTTC. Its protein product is CASSSGGTNNEQFF.

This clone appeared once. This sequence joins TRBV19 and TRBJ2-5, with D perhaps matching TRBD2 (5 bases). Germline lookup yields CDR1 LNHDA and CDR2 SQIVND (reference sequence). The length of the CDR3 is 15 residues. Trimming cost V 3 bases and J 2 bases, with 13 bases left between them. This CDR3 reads CASSMSSSLQETQYF. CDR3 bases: TGTGCCAGTAGTATGTCTAGCAGCTTACAAGAGACCCAGTACTTC.

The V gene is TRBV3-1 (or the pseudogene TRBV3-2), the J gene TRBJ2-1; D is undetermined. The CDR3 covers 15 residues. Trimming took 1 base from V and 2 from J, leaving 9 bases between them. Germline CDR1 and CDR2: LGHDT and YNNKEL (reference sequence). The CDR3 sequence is CASSQGGATYNEQFF. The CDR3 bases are TGTGCCAGCAGCCAAGGTGGTGCTACCTACAATGAGCAGTTCTTC.

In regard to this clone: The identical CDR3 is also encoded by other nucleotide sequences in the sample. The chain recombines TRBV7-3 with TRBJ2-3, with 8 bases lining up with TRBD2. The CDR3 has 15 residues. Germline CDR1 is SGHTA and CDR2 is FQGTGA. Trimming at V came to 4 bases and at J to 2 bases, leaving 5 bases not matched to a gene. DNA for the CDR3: TGTGCCAGCAGCTCCTTTAGCGGGGCCACAGATACGCAGTATTTT. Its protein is CASSSFSGATDTQYF.

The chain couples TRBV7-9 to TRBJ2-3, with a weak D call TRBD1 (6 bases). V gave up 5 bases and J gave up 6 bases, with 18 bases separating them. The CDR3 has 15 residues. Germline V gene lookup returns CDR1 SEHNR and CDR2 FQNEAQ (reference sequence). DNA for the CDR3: TGTGCCAGCAGCCAGGGGTCTAGTGGTTCGGATACGCAGTATTTT. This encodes CASSQGSSGSDTQYF.

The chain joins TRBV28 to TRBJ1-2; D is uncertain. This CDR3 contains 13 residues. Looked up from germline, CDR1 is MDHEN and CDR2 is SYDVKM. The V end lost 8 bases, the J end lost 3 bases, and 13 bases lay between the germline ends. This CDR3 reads CASGQVIDYGYTF. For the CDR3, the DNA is TGTGCCAGCGGGCAGGTTATCGACTATGGCTACACCTTC.

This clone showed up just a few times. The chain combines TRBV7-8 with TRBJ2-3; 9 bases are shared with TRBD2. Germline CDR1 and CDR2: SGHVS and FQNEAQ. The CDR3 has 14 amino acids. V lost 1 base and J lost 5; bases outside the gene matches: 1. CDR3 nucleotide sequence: TGTGCCAGCAGCTTAGGACTAGCGGAAGATACGCAGTATTTT. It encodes CASSLGLAEDTQYF. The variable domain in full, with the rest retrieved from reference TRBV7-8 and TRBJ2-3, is GAGVSQSPRYKVAKRGQDVALRCDPISGHVSLFWYQQALGQGPEFLTYFQNEAQLDKSGLPSDRFFAERPEGSVSTLKIQRTQQEDSAVYLCASSLGLAEDTQYFGPGTRLTVL.

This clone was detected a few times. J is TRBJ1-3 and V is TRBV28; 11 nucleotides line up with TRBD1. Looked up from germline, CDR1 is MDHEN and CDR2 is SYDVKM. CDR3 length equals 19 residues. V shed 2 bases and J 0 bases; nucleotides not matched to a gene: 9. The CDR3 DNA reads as TGTGCCAGCAGTTTAGGGACAGGGGGTTTTCTGAGCTCTGGAAACACCATATATTTT. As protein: CASSLGTGGFLSSGNTIYF.

This CDR3 is CASTQQGANGYTF. For the CDR3, the DNA is TGTGCCAGCACCCAACAGGGGGCGAATGGCTACACCTTC. The chain is built from TRBV18 and TRBJ1-2; 9 positions match TRBD1. V gave up 8 bases and J gave up 6 bases; unmatched junction bases: 7. Per the germline V gene, CDR1 is KGHSH and CDR2 is LQKENI. There are 13 residues in the CDR3.

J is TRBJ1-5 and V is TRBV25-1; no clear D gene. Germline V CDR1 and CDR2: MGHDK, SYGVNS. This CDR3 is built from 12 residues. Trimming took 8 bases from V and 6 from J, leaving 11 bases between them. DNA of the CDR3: TGTGCCAGCGGAGGAGAGGGTCAGCCCCAGCATTTT. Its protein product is CASGGEGQPQHF.

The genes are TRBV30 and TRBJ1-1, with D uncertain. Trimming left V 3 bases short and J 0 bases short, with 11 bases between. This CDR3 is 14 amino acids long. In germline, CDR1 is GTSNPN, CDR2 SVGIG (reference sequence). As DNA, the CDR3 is TGTGCCTGGAGCACCCTACCCCTGAACACTGAAGCTTTCTTT. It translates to CAWSTLPLNTEAFF. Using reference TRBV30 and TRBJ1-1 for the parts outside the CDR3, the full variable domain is SQTIHQWPATLVQPVGSPLSLECTVEGTSNPNLYWYRQAAGRGLQLLFYSVGIGQISSEVPQNLSASRPQDRQFILSSKKLLLSDSGFYLCAWSTLPLNTEAFFGQGTRLTVV.